A selection of T cell receptor beta chains follows, all from one sample in a study of T cell responses to AZD1222 COVID-19 vaccine. Assay: immunoSEQ multiplex PCR; the TCRdb copy retains only in-frame clones and omits some. Seen here are about 67,000 clones, under 90% observed once, and the top ten hold about 20%. This sample comprised peripheral blood, obtained on day 0 of AZD1222 vaccination. The receptor source for this set is an adult in good health. The CDR3 runs from the conserved cysteine through the conserved F or W. The D gene is left open where the match is weak. Clone size is stated in some rows and not others, as once, few, many or a class when expanded.

TRBJ2-7	-	TRBV28	-	TGTGCCAGCAGTTTAGAGACAGGCTGGTACGAGCAGTACTTC	CASSLETGWYEQYF
TRBJ1-3	-	TRBV19	-	TGTGCCAGTAGCCCTCATCGAGCTGGAAACACCATATATTTT	CASSPHRAGNTIYF
TRBJ1-5	-	TRBV19	-	TGTGCCAGTAGTTTCCCTGTCCCCTGGGGTCAGCCCCAGCATTTT	CASSFPVPWGQPQHF
TRBJ2-5	TRBD2	TRBV4-1	-	TGCGCCAGCAGCCAAGATGGGGGTACTAGCGGGAGGGGAGAGACCCAGTACTTC	CASSQDGGTSGRGETQYF
TRBJ2-3	-	TRBV19	-	TGTGCCAGTAGGCAGGGCGGCACAGATACGCAGTATTTT	CASRQGGTDTQYF
TRBJ1-2	-	TRBV2	-	TGTGCCAGCGGGGGTCAGCTCGTTAACTATGGCTACACCTTC	CASGGQLVNYGYTF
TRBJ1-3	-	TRBV25-1	-	TGTGCCAGCAGTGACGCAGGGACCCTTGGAAACACCATATATTTT	CASSDAGTLGNTIYF
TRBJ2-7	-	TRBV2	-	TGTGCCAGCAGTGAGGTTTCTTCAGGTGGGCAGTACTTC	CASSEVSSGGQYF
TRBJ2-1	-	TRBV24-1	-	TGTGCCACCAGTGACCCCCGGGACATCCCCGGGGATGAGCAGTTCTTC	CATSDPRDIPGDEQFF
TRBJ2-2	-	TRBV5-1	-	TGCGCCAGCAGCTTACCTACCGGGACCGGGGAGCTGTTTTTT	CASSLPTGTGELFF
TRBJ2-5	TRBD1	TRBV19	-	TGTGCCAGTAGTATTGGTGACAGGGTAGAGACCCAGTACTTC	CASSIGDRVETQYF
TRBJ1-2	-	TRBV18	-	TGTGCCAGCTCACCGCGGACAGCCCTAGAGGATGGCTACACCTTC	CASSPRTALEDGYTF
TRBJ2-1	TRBD2	TRBV27	-	TGTGCCAGCAGTTGGGCTAGCGGGAGCAATGAGCAGTTCTTC	CASSWASGSNEQFF
TRBJ1-5	-	TRBV28	-	TGTGCCAGCAGTTTGTACGGTCAGCCCCAGCATTTT	CASSLYGQPQHF
TRBJ1-5	-	TRBV30	few	TGTGCCTGGAGTACGGGGCGCGGAAGCAATCAGCCCCAGCATTTT	CAWSTGRGSNQPQHF
TRBJ2-2	-	TRBV3-1/TRBV3-2	-	TGTGCCAGCAGCCACGCCAGGGCAGGGTACGGGGAGCTGTTTTTT	CASSHARAGYGELFF
TRBJ2-1	TRBD1	TRBV4-1	-	TGCGCCAGCAGCCAAGGGACAGGGAGTGAGCAGTTCTTC	CASSQGTGSEQFF
TRBJ2-2	-	TRBV7-3	once	TGTGCCAGCAGCTCAGGGACCACCGGGGAGCTGTTTTTT	CASSSGTTGELFF
TRBJ2-1	-	TRBV7-3	-	TGTGCCAGCAGCCATAGCGACCGAATGTCAAGCGATGAGCAGTTCTTC	CASSHSDRMSSDEQFF
TRBJ1-1	-	TRBV27	-	TGTGCCAGCAGTTTCCAAGGCCTCATGAACACTGAAGCTTTCTTT	CASSFQGLMNTEAFF
TRBJ2-7	-	TRBV7-9	-	TGTGCCAGCAGCTCTCTCTATGTAGGTTACGAGCAGTACTTC	CASSSLYVGYEQYF
TRBJ2-7	-	TRBV25-1	-	TGTGCCAGCAGTGATTTGACAGGAGTCTCCTACGAGCAGTACTTC	CASSDLTGVSYEQYF
TRBJ2-3	-	TRBV6-5	-	TGTGCCAGCAGTTATGGGGCAGGGGTCGATACGCAGTATTTT	CASSYGAGVDTQYF
TRBJ1-5	-	TRBV28	-	TGTGCCAGCAGCCCATGGGGGGACGAGCAGCCCCAGCATTTT	CASSPWGDEQPQHF
TRBJ2-3	-	TRBV27	-	TGTGCCACCAACCCCGACGGTGGTTTTTCCACAGATACGCAGTATTTT	CATNPDGGFSTDTQYF
TRBJ2-3	TRBD2	TRBV7-9	-	TGTGCCAGCAGGAGCGGGGGCTATCGCACAGATACGCAGTATTTT	CASRSGGYRTDTQYF
TRBJ2-3	TRBD2	TRBV7-3	-	TGTGCCAGCAGCCCACAGCCAGGACTAGCCTCCACAGATACGCAGTATTTT	CASSPQPGLASTDTQYF
TRBJ2-7	-	TRBV7-6	-	TGTGCCAGCAGCTTAGGTACAGGGCCCTACGAGCAGTACTTC	CASSLGTGPYEQYF
TRBJ1-1	-	TRBV2	-	TGTGCCAGCAGTTCCTCCCCGGGGGGATTAACTGAAGCTTTCTTT	CASSSSPGGLTEAFF
TRBJ1-2	TRBD1	TRBV6-5	-	TGTGCCAGCAGTTGGACAGGGATAAATGGCTACACCTTC	CASSWTGINGYTF
TRBJ1-3	-	TRBV15	few	TGTGCCACCAGCAGAGGGGTCCCGAACACCATATATTTT	CATSRGVPNTIYF
TRBJ2-7	-	TRBV7-8	-	TGTGCCAGCAGCTTAGTGGCCAGGGCGAGCTCCTACGAGCAGTACTTC	CASSLVARASSYEQYF
TRBJ2-3	TRBD2	TRBV28	-	TGTGCCAGCAGTCTGAGACTAGCGGGGGGAGTCCGAACAGATACGCAGTATTTT	CASSLRLAGGVRTDTQYF
TRBJ2-3	-	TRBV12-5	-	TGTGCTAGTGGTTTCGACCGTGATACGCAGTATTTT	CASGFDRDTQYF
TRBJ2-4	TRBD1	TRBV25-1	-	TGTGCCAGCAGTGGTGGGACAGGGTTAGCCAAAAACATTCAGTACTTC	CASSGGTGLAKNIQYF
TRBJ1-1	-	TRBV2	-	TGTGCCAGCAGTGAAGTCGTGAACACTGAAGCTTTCTTT	CASSEVVNTEAFF
TRBJ1-2	TRBD1	TRBV29-1	-	TGCAGCGCCTGGAACCCGGACAGGAGCTATGGCTACACCTTC	CSAWNPDRSYGYTF